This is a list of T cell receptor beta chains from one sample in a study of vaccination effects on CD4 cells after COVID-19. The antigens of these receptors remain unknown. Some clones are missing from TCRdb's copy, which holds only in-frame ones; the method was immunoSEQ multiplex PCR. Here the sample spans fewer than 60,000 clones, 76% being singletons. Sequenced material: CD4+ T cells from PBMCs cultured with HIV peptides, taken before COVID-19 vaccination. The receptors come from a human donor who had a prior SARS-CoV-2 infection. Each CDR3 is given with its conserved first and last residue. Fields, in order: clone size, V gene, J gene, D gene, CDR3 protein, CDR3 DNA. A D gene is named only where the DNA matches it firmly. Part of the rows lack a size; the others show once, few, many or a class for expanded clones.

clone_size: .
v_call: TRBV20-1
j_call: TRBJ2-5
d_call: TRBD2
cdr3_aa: CSASSAGGRQETQYF
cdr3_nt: TGCAGTGCTAGTAGCGCGGGAGGTCGTCAAGAGACCCAGTACTTC

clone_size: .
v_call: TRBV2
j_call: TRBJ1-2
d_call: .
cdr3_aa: CASSEKGVGYGYTF
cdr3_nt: TGTGCCAGCAGTGAAAAGGGGGTCGGCTATGGCTACACCTTC

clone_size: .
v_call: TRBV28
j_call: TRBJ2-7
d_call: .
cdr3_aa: CASSSGQWPYEQYF
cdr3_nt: TGTGCCAGCAGTTCGGGGCAGTGGCCCTACGAGCAGTACTTC

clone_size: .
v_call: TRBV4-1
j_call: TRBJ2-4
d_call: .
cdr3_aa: CASSLARENIQYF
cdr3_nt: TGCGCCAGCAGCCTTGCGAGGGAAAACATTCAGTACTTC

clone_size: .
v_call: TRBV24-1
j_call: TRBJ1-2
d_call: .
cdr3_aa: CATSEGGYYGYTF
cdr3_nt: TGTGCCACCAGTGAAGGCGGATACTATGGCTACACCTTC

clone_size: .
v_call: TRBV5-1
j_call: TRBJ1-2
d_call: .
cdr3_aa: CASSLEQGRNGYTF
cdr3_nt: TGCGCCAGCAGCTTAGAACAGGGCCGGAATGGCTACACCTTC

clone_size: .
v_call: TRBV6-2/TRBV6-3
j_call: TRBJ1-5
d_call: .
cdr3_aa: CASSYSTRVGQPQHF
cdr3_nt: TGTGCCAGCAGTTACTCGACCAGGGTAGGACAGCCCCAGCATTTT

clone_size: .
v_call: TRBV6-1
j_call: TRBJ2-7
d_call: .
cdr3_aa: CASSENGLTYEQYF
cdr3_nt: TGTGCCAGCAGTGAAAACGGATTAACCTACGAGCAGTACTTC

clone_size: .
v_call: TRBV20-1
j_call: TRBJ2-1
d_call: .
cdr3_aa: CSAMRSDEQFF
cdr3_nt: TGCAGTGCTATGCGAAGCGATGAGCAGTTCTTC

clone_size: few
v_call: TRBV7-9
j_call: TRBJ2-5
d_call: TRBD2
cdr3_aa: CASSRGGLAAKETQYF
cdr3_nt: TGTGCCAGCAGCCGGGGGGGACTAGCCGCCAAAGAGACCCAGTACTTC

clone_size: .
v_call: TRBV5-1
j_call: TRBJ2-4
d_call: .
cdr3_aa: CASSLEGAGIQYF
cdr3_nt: TGCGCCAGCAGCTTGGAAGGGGCGGGCATTCAGTACTTC

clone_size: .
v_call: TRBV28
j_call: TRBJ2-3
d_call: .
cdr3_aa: CASSPPHGLSTDTQYF
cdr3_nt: TGTGCCAGCAGTCCCCCGCATGGGCTCAGCACAGATACGCAGTATTTT

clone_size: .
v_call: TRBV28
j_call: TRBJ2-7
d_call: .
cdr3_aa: CASSLFSRDNSYEQYF
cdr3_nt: TGTGCCAGCAGTTTATTTTCCCGGGACAACTCCTACGAGCAGTACTTC

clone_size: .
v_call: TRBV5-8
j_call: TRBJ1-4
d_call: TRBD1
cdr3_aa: CASSFHRTGSSEKLFF
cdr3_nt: TGTGCCAGCAGCTTTCACCGGACAGGGAGCAGTGAAAAACTGTTTTTT

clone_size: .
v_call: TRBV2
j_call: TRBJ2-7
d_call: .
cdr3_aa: CASNYGDEQYF
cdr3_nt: TGTGCCAGCAATTACGGGGACGAGCAGTACTTC

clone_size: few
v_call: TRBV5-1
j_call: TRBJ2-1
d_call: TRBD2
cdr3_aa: CASSSIPSGGQPGNEQFF
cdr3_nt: TGCGCCAGCAGCTCGATCCCTAGCGGGGGGCAACCTGGCAATGAGCAGTTCTTC

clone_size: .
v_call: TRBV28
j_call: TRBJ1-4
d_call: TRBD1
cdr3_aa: CASSYLQGAIEKLFF
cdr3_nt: TGTGCCAGCAGTTACTTACAGGGGGCGATAGAAAAACTGTTTTTT

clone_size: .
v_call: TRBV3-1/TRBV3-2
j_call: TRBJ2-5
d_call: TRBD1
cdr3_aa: CASSQDRGQDGETQYF
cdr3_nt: TGTGCCAGCAGCCAAGATCGAGGACAGGATGGAGAGACCCAGTACTTC

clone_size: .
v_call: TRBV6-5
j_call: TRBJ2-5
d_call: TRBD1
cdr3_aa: CASSRRTGGEETQYF
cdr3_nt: TGTGCCAGCAGCCGTCGGACAGGGGGCGAGGAGACCCAGTACTTC

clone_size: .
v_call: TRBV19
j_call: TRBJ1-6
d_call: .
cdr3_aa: CASSPHSVRNNSPLHF
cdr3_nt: TGTGCCAGTAGTCCCCACTCGGTGAGGAATAATTCACCCCTCCACTTT

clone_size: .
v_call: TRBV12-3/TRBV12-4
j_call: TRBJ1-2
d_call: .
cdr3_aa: CASSRRQLYGYTF
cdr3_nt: TGTGCCAGCAGCCGTAGACAGCTTTATGGCTACACCTTC

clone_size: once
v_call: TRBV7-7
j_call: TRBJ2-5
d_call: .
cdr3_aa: CASSSGIGLIGTQYF
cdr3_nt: TGTGCTAGCAGCTCGGGGATAGGACTAATAGGGACCCAGTACTTC

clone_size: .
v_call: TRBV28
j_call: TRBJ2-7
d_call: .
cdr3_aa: CASSERDEQYF
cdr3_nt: TGTGCCAGCAGTGAGAGAGACGAGCAGTACTTC

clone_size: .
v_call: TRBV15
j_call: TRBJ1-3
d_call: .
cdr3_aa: CATSRGQQPGNTIYF
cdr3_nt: TGTGCCACCAGCAGAGGGCAGCAGCCTGGAAACACCATATATTTT